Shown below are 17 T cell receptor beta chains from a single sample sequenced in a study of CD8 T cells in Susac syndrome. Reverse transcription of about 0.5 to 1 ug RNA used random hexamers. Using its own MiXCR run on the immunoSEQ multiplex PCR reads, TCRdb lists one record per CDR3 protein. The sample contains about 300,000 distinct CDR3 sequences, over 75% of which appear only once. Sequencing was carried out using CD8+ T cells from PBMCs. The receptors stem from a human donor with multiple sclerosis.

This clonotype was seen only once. CDR3 DNA sequence: TGCAGTGCTAGAGCCACAGCAATACAAGAGACCCAGTACTTC. This translates into CSARATAIQETQYF. J is TRBJ2-5 and V is TRBV20-1; no clear D gene. CDR3 length: 14 residues. Trimming left V 1 base short and J 2 bases short, with 11 bases between. Looked up from germline, CDR1 is DFQATT and CDR2 is SNEGSKA (reference sequence).

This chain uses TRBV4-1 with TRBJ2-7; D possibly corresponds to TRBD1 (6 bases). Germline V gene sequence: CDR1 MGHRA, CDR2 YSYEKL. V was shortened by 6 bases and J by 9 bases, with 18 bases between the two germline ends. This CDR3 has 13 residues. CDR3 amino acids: CASSLLGGEVQYF. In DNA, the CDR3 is TGCGCCAGCAGTCTCCTAGGGGGTGAGGTGCAGTACTTC.

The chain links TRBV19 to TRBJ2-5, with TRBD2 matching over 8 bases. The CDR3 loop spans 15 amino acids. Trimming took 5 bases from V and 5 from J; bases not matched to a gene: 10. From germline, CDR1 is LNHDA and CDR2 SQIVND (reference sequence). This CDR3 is CASSPRLASRETQYF. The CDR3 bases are TGTGCCAGTAGTCCGCGACTAGCGAGTCGGGAGACCCAGTACTTC.

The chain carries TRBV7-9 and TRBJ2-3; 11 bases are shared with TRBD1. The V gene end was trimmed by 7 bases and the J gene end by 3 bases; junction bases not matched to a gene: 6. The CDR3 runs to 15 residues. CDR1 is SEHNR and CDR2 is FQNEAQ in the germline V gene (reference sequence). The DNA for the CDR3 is TGTGCCAGCATAGAAGGACAGGGGGCTACAGATACGCAGTATTTT. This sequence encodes CASIEGQGATDTQYF.

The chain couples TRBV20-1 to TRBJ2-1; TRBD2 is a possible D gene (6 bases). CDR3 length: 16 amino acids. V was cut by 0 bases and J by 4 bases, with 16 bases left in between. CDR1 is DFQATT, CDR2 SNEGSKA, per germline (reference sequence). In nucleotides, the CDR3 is TGCAGTGCTAGAGACTTGGGCGGGGCCCAATACAATGAGCAGTTCTTC. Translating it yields CSARDLGGAQYNEQFF.

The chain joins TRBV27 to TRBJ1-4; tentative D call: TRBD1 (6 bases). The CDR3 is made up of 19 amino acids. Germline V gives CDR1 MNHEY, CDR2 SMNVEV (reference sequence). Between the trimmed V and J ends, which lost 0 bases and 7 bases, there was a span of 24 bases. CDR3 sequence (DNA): TGTGCCAGCAGTTTATCAGGGGGAGGGGGTTTCACCGTTAGTGAAAAACTGTTTTTT. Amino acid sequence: CASSLSGGGGFTVSEKLFF.

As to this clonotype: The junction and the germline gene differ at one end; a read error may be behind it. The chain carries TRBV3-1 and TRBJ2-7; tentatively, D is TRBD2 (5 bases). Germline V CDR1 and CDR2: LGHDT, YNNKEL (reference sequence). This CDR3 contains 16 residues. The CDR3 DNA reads TGTGCCGGCAGCCAAGAAGGTGGGGAAATGGGGAGTAAGCAGTACTTC. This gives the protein CAGSQEGGEMGSKQYF.

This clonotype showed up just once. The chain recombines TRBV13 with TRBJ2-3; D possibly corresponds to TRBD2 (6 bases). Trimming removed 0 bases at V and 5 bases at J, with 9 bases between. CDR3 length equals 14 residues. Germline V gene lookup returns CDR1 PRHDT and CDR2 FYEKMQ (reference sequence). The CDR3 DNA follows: TGTGCCAGCAGCTTAGGTCGGAGGGAAGATACGCAGTATTTT. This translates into CASSLGRREDTQYF. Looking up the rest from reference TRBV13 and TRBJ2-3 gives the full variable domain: AAGVIQSPRHLIKEKRETATLKCYPIPRHDTVYWYQQGPGQDPQFLISFYEKMQSDKGSIPDRFSAQQFSDYHSELNMSSLELGDSALYFCASSLGRREDTQYFGPGTRLTVL.

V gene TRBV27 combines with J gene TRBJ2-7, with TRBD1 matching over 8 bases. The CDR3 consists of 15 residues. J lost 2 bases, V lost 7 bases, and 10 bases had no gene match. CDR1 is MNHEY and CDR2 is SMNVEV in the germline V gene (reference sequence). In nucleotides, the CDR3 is TGTGCCAGCACGGTCGGGACAGGCCCTGCCTACGAGCAGTACTTC. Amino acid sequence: CASTVGTGPAYEQYF.

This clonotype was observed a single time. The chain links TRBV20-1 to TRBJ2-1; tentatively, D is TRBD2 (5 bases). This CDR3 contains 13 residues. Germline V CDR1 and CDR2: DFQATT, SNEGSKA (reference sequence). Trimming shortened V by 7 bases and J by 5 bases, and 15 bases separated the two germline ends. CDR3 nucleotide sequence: TGCAGTGGTAACTCGGGGTTCCACAATGAGCAGTTCTTC. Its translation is CSGNSGFHNEQFF.

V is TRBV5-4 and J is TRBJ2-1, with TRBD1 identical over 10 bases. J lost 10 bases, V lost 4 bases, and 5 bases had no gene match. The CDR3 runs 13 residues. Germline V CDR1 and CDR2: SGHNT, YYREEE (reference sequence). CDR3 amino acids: CASSDRGQREQFF. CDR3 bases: TGTGCCAGCAGCGACAGGGGGCAAAGAGAGCAGTTCTTC. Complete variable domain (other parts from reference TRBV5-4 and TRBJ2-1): ETGVTQSPTHLIKTRGQQVTLRCSSQSGHNTVSWYQQALGQGPQFIFQYYREEENGRGNFPPRFSGLQFPNYSSELNVNALELDDSALYLCASSDRGQREQFFGPGTRLTVL.

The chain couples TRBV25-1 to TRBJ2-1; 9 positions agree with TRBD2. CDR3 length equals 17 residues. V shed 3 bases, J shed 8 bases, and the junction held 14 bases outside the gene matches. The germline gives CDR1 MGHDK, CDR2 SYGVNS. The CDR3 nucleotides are TGTGCCAGCAGTGATTCTGGGGCTAGCGGGAAATTCGATGAGCAGTTCTTC. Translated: CASSDSGASGKFDEQFF.

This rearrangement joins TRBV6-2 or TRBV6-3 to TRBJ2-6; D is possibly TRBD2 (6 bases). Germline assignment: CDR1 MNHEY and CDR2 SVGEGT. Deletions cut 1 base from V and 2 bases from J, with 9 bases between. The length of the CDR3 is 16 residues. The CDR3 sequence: CASSYWAGTGANVLTF. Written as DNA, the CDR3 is TGTGCCAGCAGTTACTGGGCGGGAACTGGGGCCAACGTCCTGACTTTC.

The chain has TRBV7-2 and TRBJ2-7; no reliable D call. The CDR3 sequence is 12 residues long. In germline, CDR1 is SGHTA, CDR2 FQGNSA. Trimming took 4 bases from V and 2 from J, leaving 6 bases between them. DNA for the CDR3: TGTGCCAGCAGCTCCCAGGCCTACGAGCAGTACTTC. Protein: CASSSQAYEQYF.

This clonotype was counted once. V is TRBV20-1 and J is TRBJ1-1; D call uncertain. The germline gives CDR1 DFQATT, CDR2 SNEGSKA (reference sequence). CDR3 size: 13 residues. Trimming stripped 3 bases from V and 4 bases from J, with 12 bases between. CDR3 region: CSARDLKGTEAFF. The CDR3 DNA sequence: TGCAGTGCTAGGGACCTCAAGGGCACTGAAGCTTTCTTT.

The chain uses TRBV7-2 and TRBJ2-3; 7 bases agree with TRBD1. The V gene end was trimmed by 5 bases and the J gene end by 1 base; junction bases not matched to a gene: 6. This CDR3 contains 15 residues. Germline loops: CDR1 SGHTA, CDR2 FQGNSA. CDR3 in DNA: TGTGCCAGCAGCCGACGGGACAGCCGCACAGATACGCAGTATTTT. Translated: CASSRRDSRTDTQYF.

The CDR3 sequence: CALRGGAYEQYF. The DNA of the CDR3 is TGTGCCTTAAGGGGGGGGGCTTACGAGCAGTACTTC. The J gene is TRBJ2-7, the V gene TRBV30, with D possibly TRBD2 on 7 matching bases. The V and J ends lost 7 bases and 4 bases respectively, with 14 bases between them. This CDR3 is 12 amino acids long. Germline CDR1 is GTSNPN and CDR2 is SVGIG (reference sequence).